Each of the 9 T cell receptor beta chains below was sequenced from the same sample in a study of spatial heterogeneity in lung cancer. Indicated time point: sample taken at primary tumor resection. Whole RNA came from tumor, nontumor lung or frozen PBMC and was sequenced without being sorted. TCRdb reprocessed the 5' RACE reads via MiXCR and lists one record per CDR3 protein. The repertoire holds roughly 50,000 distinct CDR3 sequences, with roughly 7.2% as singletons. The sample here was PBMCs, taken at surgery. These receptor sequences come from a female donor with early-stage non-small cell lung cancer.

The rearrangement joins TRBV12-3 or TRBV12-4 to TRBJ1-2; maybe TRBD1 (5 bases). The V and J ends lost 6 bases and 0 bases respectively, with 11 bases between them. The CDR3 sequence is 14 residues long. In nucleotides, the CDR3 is TGTGCCAGCAGCCCTAGACAGACTAACTATGGCTACACCTTC. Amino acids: CASSPRQTNYGYTF.

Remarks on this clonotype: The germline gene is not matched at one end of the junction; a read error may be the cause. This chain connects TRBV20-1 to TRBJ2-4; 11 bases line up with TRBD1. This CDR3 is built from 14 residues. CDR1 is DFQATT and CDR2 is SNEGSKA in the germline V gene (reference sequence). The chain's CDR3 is CSAASGQGVSFGLF. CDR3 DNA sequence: TGCAGTGCAGCCTCGGGACAGGGGGTATCCTTCGGGCTCTTC.

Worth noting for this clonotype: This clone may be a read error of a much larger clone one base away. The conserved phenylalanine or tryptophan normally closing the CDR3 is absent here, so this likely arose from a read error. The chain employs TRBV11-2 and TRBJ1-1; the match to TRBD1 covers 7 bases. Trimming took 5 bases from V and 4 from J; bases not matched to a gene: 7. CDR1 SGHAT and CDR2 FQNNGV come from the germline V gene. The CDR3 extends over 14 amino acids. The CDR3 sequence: CASSRQGEGTEAFL. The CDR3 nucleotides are TGTGCCAGCAGCCGACAGGGAGAGGGCACTGAAGCTTTCCTT.

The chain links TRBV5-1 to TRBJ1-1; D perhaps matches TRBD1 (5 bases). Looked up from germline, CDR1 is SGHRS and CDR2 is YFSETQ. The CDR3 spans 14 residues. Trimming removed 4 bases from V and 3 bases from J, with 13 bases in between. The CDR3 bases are TGCGCCAGCAGCCCTATCGACAGAGACACTGAAGCTTTCTTT. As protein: CASSPIDRDTEAFF.

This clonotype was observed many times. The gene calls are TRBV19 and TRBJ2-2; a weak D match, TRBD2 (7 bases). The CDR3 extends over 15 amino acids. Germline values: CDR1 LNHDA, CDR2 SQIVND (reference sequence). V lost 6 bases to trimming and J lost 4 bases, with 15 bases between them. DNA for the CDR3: TGTGCCAGTAGCATGGGGGGGCGCGGCACCGGGGAGCTGTTTTTT. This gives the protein CASSMGGRGTGELFF.

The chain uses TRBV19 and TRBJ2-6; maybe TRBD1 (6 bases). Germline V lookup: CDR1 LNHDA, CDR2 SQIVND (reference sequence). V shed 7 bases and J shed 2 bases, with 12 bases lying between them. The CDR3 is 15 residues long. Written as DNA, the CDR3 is TGTGCCAGTACCCCAACAGGGCCTGGGGCCAACGTCCTGACTTTC. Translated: CASTPTGPGANVLTF.

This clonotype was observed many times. DNA for the CDR3: TGTGCCAGCAGTCTAGGACAGGGCAATCAGCCCCAGCATTTT. Its translation: CASSLGQGNQPQHF. This sequence joins TRBV27 and TRBJ1-5, with TRBD1 identical over 7 bases. The CDR3 is 14 residues long. V trimming: 5 bases; J trimming: 2 bases; junction bases outside the gene matches: 3. From germline, CDR1 is MNHEY and CDR2 SMNVEV (reference sequence).

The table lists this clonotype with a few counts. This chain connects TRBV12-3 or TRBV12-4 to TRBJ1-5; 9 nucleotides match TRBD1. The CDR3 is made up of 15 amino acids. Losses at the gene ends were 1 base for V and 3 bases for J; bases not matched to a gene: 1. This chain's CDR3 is CASSLGDRANQPQHF. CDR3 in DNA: TGTGCCAGCAGTTTAGGGGACAGGGCCAATCAGCCCCAGCATTTT.

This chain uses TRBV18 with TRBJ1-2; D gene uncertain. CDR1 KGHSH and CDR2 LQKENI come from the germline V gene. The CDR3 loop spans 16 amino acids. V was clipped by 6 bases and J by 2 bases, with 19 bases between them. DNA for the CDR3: TGTGCCAGCTCGAGGGAACACCTGAAATCGAACTATGGCTACACCTTC. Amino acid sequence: CASSREHLKSNYGYTF.